The clone carrying this T cell receptor beta chain was detected once. This entry belongs to a study of blood T cell repertoires in COVID-19. Study background: Acute and convalescent COVID-19 specimens originated in the United States, Italy and Spain. T cells, B-cell-depleted T cells, or PBMCs supplied cDNA or gDNA.

After removal of 4 bases from V and 3 bases from J, the junction contained 12 bases not matched to a gene. The CDR3 spans 19 residues. Germline lookup yields CDR1 LGHNA and CDR2 YNFKEQ. Authors' processing steps: Quantification of nucleated cells was approximated via reference gene primer amplification. Generated by immunoSEQ multiplex PCR, the TCRdb table keeps only in-frame clones and is missing some. Clone size and V and J calls were adopted from that table, with D and trimming inferred from the DNA. The data contain some 85,000 clones, roughly 78% of them singletons. The gene calls are TRBV4-2 and TRBJ2-1; TRBD2 matches at 13 bases. Sequenced sample: peripheral blood. The clonotype originates from a woman of 80 years or more with acute or convalescent COVID-19. The chain's CDR3 is CASSRAGTSGISFYNEQFF. The CDR3 DNA reads TGTGCCAGCAGCCGAGCCGGGACTAGCGGGATTTCTTTCTACAATGAGCAGTTCTTC.